This entry concerns a single T cell receptor (beta chain). What it binds is unknown. The data originate from a study of T cells after yellow fever vaccination. About the research overall: Low-cell-number fractions were prepared with SMART-Seq v4 Ultra Low Input.

The 5'RACE template-switching step produced TCR cDNA and added a universal primer site and UMIs. Using its own MiXCR run on the 5' RACE reads, TCRdb lists one record per CDR3 protein. The sample carries a few hundred thousand distinct CDR3 sequences, roughly an eighth recorded once. Trimming shortened V by 7 bases and J by 3 bases, and 8 bases separated the two germline ends. CDR1 and CDR2 from the germline V gene are SNHLY and FYNNEI. The CDR3 has 12 amino acids. Overall study findings and caveats: A weaker secondary response peaked on day 5, the primary on day 15.

The gene calls are TRBV2 and TRBJ2-3; D perhaps matches TRBD1 (6 bases). The sequencing here drew on CD4+ T cells sorted from PBMCs, taken 15 days after the yellow fever booster vaccination. This clonotype originated in a man between 18 and 29 years old who received the YFV17D yellow fever vaccine. The CDR3 sequence is CASTRGTDTQYF. The CDR3 DNA reads TGTGCCAGCACCAGGGGAACAGATACGCAGTATTTT. Together with reference TRBV2 and TRBJ2-3, the CDR3 gives the full variable domain: EPEVTQTPSHQVTQMGQEVILRCVPISNHLYFYWYRQILGQKVEFLVSFYNNEISEKSEIFDDQFSVERPDGSNFTLKIRSTKLEDSAMYFCASTRGTDTQYFGPGTRLTVL.